A selection of T cell receptor beta chains follows, all from one sample in a study of memory CD4+ T cells and cytomegalovirus serostatus. Sequencing used immunoSEQ multiplex PCR; TCRdb keeps in-frame clones, though not all of them. The repertoire includes about 52,000 clones, about 83% of them detected once, and 2% sits in the top ten. The sequencing input was memory CD4+ T cells from blood. The receptor source for this set is an adult in good health and CMV-seropositive. The conserved cysteine and the conserved F or W are not part of the CDR3 here. The D gene is left open where the match is weak. Clone size appears in some rows only: once, few, many, or a class for an expanded clone.

.	.	TRBV28	TRBJ1-2	ASTQLGGYT
TRBD1	.	TRBV27	TRBJ1-1	ASSSRFPGQGGFMNTEAF
.	once	TRBV28	TRBJ1-3	ASSGRGVAGNTIY
TRBD1	.	TRBV18	TRBJ2-7	ASSTGTGRNEQY
TRBD1	.	TRBV7-2	TRBJ1-4	ASSLKGAGMELF
.	.	TRBV9	TRBJ2-7	ASSVAPGANYEQY
.	.	TRBV25-1	TRBJ2-7	ASSVGRSSGHRFYEQY
.	few	TRBV9	TRBJ2-2	ASSVVSNTGELF
.	.	TRBV6-5	TRBJ2-7	ASSSNGGSPI
.	.	TRBV6-1	TRBJ1-1	ASSPPDTEAF
TRBD1	.	TRBV7-2	TRBJ2-5	ASSFRTGGYETQY
.	once	TRBV28	TRBJ1-2	GTGFDYGYT
TRBD2	once	TRBV6-5	TRBJ2-1	ASSGTSGSYNEQF
.	.	TRBV6-1	TRBJ1-1	ASSEAGLNTEAF
.	.	TRBV6-1	TRBJ2-5	ASSFKGMETQY
TRBD2	few	TRBV18	TRBJ2-5	ASSLRTSGETQY
.	.	TRBV2	TRBJ2-3	ASIEQRNTDTQY
TRBD2	.	TRBV28	TRBJ2-7	ASSLFNQRGEQY
.	.	TRBV6-1	TRBJ2-5	ASSEDLSKQETQY
.	.	TRBV13	TRBJ1-2	ASSRGGTYGYT
.	.	TRBV7-2	TRBJ2-1	ASSPTADNEQF
TRBD2	.	TRBV6-4	TRBJ2-3	ASLLKRLAGVSTDTQY
.	once	TRBV13	TRBJ1-3	ASSLDAGRNTIY
TRBD2	.	TRBV7-2	TRBJ2-7	ASSLATSGAYEQY
TRBD2	.	TRBV5-1	TRBJ2-1	ASSLRPFSGGVENEQF
.	.	TRBV11-3	TRBJ1-2	ASSLSAYGYT
TRBD1	.	TRBV19	TRBJ1-5	ASRRDRAREQPQH
.	once	TRBV15	TRBJ2-3	ATSSSQGNTDTQY
.	.	TRBV28	TRBJ2-1	ASSLRVGLYNEQF
.	once	TRBV19	TRBJ1-2	ASSIQGKDYGYT
TRBD1	.	TRBV2	TRBJ2-5	ASSGQGMGETQY
.	few	TRBV2	TRBJ1-2	ASSAPGIGYGYT
.	.	TRBV11-1	TRBJ2-7	ASSLAQTLGEQY
.	.	TRBV9	TRBJ1-1	ASSVAARTAMNTEAF
.	.	TRBV11-2	TRBJ1-2	ASSFPQGAGSDGYT
.	few	TRBV19	TRBJ1-6	ASTARGGQYSPLH
.	.	TRBV5-1	TRBJ2-1	ASSVENEQF
TRBD2	.	TRBV28	TRBJ2-1	ASSFSGGGSYNEQF
.	.	TRBV19	TRBJ1-2	ASISSLTTGSNGYT
.	few	TRBV5-1	TRBJ1-2	ASSFNSGNYGYT
TRBD1	once	TRBV2	TRBJ1-4	ASKRGGDEKLF
TRBD2	.	TRBV4-1	TRBJ2-1	ASSREGGLNEQF
.	.	TRBV6-1	TRBJ2-5	ASMRSLTEETQY
.	.	TRBV5-8	TRBJ2-3	ASSLGRASTDTQY
TRBD1	.	TRBV7-2	TRBJ2-7	ASSLSPGQGYEQY
.	.	TRBV6-4	TRBJ1-4	ASQSQGTNEKLF
.	.	TRBV6-6	TRBJ1-1	ASSSQAGNTEAF
TRBD2	.	TRBV7-9	TRBJ2-7	ASSSSGGFYEQY